Many counts were recorded for the clone carrying this TCR beta chain. Antigen: not known. The V gene's germline CDR1 is MDHEN and CDR2 SYDVKM. V lost 5 bases, J lost 7 bases, and 6 bases stayed unmatched. The CDR3 sequence is 13 residues long. The sample belongs to a study of T-cell reconstitution after alpha-beta-depleted transplantation in children. Study-level points and caveats: Recipient T cells and thymic progenitors that survived gave rise to the high TCRbeta diversity observed at day 60 in some patients. Once a year had passed after transplant, T-cell counts and diversity came mostly from newly produced T cells. Expanded clones from the graft, numbering several hundred, reportedly supplied alpha-beta T cells about two months after transplant.

TCRbeta library preparation incorporated unique molecular identifiers. One entry per CDR3 protein results from TCRdb running MiXCR on the PCR reads. The table lists approximately 290,000 distinct CDR3 sequences, approximately 10% of them singletons. This chain uses TRBV28 with TRBJ2-5, with TRBD1 matching over 8 bases. This TCR was recovered from a male patient aged 2 to 9 who had a stem cell transplant for chronic granulomatous disease, so the T cells may come from the graft donor. The sequencing here drew on peripheral blood, taken 180 days after TCRalphabeta/CD19-depleted stem cell transplant. The CDR3 is CASSKQGVGTQYF. The DNA for the CDR3 is TGTGCCAGCAGTAAACAGGGGGTAGGGACCCAGTACTTC.